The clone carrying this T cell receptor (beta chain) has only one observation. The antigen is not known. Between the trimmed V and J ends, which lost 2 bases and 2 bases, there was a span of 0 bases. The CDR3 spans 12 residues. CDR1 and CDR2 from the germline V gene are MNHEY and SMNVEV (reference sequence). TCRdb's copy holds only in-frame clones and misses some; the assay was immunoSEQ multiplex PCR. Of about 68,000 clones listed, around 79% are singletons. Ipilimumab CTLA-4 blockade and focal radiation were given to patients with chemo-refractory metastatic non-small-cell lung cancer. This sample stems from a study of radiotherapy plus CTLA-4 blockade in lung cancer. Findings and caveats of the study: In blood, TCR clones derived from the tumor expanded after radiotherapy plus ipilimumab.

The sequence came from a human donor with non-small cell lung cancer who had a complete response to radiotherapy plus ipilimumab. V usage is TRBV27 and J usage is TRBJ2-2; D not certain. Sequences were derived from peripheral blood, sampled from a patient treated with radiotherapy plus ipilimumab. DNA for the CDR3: TGTGCCAGCAGTTTAAACACCGGGGAGCTGTTTTTT. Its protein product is CASSLNTGELFF.